The 28 T cell receptor beta chains listed next were all sequenced from one sample in a study of T cells of healthy individuals. Via MiXCR, TCRdb re-called the 5' RACE reads, giving one row per CDR3 protein. The profile covers tens of thousands of distinct CDR3 sequences, with around 16% appearing a single time and around 4.6% taken by the ten largest. These receptors came from a human donor in good health.

J is TRBJ2-1 and V is TRBV27, with TRBD2 matching over 12 bases. J lost 7 bases, V lost 4 bases, and 2 bases had no gene match. Per germline, CDR1 MNHEY and CDR2 SMNVEV (reference sequence). This CDR3 spans 14 amino acids. CDR3 amino acids: CASSWTSGINEQFF. In DNA form, the CDR3 reads TGTGCCAGCAGTTGGACTAGCGGGATAAATGAGCAGTTCTTC.

This clonotype has a handful of counts. V is TRBV27 and J is TRBJ2-1; 8 bases are shared with TRBD1. In germline, CDR1 is MNHEY, CDR2 SMNVEV (reference sequence). The CDR3 runs to 14 residues. V was pared by 5 bases and J by 10 bases, with 10 bases of the junction left unmatched. The CDR3, as DNA: TGTGCCAGCAGTCACCGTCAGGGGGCCGGCGAGCAGTTCTTC. Translation gives CASSHRQGAGEQFF.

This clonotype was seen ten or more times. This chain joins TRBV9 and TRBJ2-1, with 14 positions matching TRBD2. V was pared by 4 bases and J by 0 bases, with 6 bases of the junction left unmatched. Looked up from germline, CDR1 is SGDLS and CDR2 is YYNGEE. CDR3 length equals 18 residues. As DNA, the CDR3 is TGTGCCAGCAGCCCAAGACTAGCGGGAGGGGCCTCCTACAATGAGCAGTTCTTC. Residues: CASSPRLAGGASYNEQFF. Complete variable domain (other parts from reference TRBV9 and TRBJ2-1): DSGVTQTPKHLITATGQRVTLRCSPRSGDLSVYWYQQSLDQGLQFLIQYYNGEERAKGNILERFSAQQFPDLHSELNLSSLELGDSALYFCASSPRLAGGASYNEQFFGPGTRLTVL.

Comment on this clonotype: A much larger clone sits a single nucleotide away, making a read error possible. The V and J genes are TRBV4-2 and TRBJ2-1, with 8 bases identical to TRBD2. Per the germline V gene, CDR1 is LGHNA and CDR2 is YNFKEQ. V gave up 2 bases and J gave up 2 bases; unmatched junction bases: 11. The CDR3 contains 18 residues. For the CDR3, the DNA is TGTGCCAGCAGCCAACGGAAGACTAGCGTCGCTGCCTACAATGAGCAGTTCTTC. Amino acids: CASSQRKTSVAAYNEQFF.

The rearrangement uses TRBV20-1 and TRBJ1-4; 10 bases match TRBD1. CDR1 is DFQATT and CDR2 is SNEGSKA in the germline V gene (reference sequence). The V gene end was trimmed by 6 bases and the J gene end by 7 bases; junction bases not matched to a gene: 20. The CDR3 runs 18 residues. The CDR3 reads CSAPKWDRGKSGVEKLFF. CDR3 bases: TGCAGTGCCCCAAAGTGGGACAGGGGTAAATCCGGCGTTGAAAAACTGTTTTTT.

The rearrangement uses TRBV7-6 and TRBJ2-3; D is uncertain. V dropped 1 base and J dropped 0 bases, with 11 bases sitting between them. Germline CDR1 and CDR2: SGHVS and FNYEAQ. The CDR3 runs 16 residues. The CDR3 reads CASSLGAGSSTDTQYF. The CDR3 coding sequence is TGTGCCAGCAGCTTAGGGGCAGGTAGTAGCACAGATACGCAGTATTTT.

This clonotype was detected many times. The chain carries TRBV20-1 and TRBJ1-6, with D possibly being TRBD1 (6 bases). V lost 6 bases and J lost 7, with 19 bases in between. The CDR3 is made up of 15 amino acids. Germline-derived CDR1 and CDR2 are DFQATT and SNEGSKA (reference sequence). The CDR3 coding sequence is TGCAGTGCCTCCCGAGGGGGGGTGACGAATTCACCCCTCCACTTT. Protein sequence: CSASRGGVTNSPLHF.

J is TRBJ1-1 and V is TRBV25-1; no clear D gene. The germline V gene has CDR1 MGHDK and CDR2 SYGVNS. The CDR3 length is 14 residues. The V and J ends lost 5 bases and 1 base respectively, with 11 bases between them. The CDR3 reads CASSLYNRNTEAFF. DNA for the CDR3: TGTGCCAGCAGTCTATACAACAGGAACACTGAAGCTTTCTTT.

Concerning this clonotype: One end of the junction is discordant with germline, which a read error may explain. The chain couples TRBV7-7 to TRBJ2-2; 10 positions match TRBD1. The CDR3 is 15 amino acids. Germline V gene data show CDR1 as SSHAT and CDR2 as FNYEAQ (reference sequence). The CDR3 nucleotides are TGTGCTAGCAGCCGGGGACAGGGGTTGACCGGGGAGCTGTTTTTT. Residues: CASSRGQGLTGELFF.

V gene TRBV29-1 combines with J gene TRBJ1-1, with unresolved D. The V end lost 4 bases, the J end lost 0 bases, and 9 bases lay between the germline ends. CDR1 is SQVTM and CDR2 is ANQGSEA in the germline V gene. CDR3 length: 13 amino acids. Written as DNA, the CDR3 is TGCAGCGTTGGCGGAGACATGAACACTGAAGCTTTCTTT. Its protein is CSVGGDMNTEAFF.

The chain has TRBV12-3 or TRBV12-4 and TRBJ2-1, with D unresolved. The CDR3 is 13 amino acids. Trimming removed 3 bases from V and 8 bases from J, with 11 bases in between. This CDR3 is CASSLVLRDEQFF. CDR3 coding DNA: TGTGCCAGCAGTTTGGTACTTCGCGATGAGCAGTTCTTC.

This clonotype showed up just a few times. The V call is TRBV15, the J call TRBJ1-5, with 10 bases fitting TRBD1. The CDR3 has 14 amino acids. V shed 1 base, J shed 7 bases, and the junction held 1 base outside the gene matches. Per the germline V gene, CDR1 is LNHNV and CDR2 is YYDKDF (reference sequence). CDR3 residues: CATSRGQGAQPQHF. CDR3 bases: TGTGCCACCAGCAGAGGACAGGGGGCCCAGCCCCAGCATTTT. The complete variable domain, with remaining parts taken from reference TRBV15 and TRBJ1-5, reads DAMVIQNPRYQVTQFGKPVTLSCSQTLNHNVMYWYQQKSSQAPKLLFHYYDKDFNNEADTPDNFQSRRPNTSFCFLDIRSPGLGDTAMYLCATSRGQGAQPQHFGDGTRLSIL.

This clonotype was observed a few times. The chain employs TRBV29-1 and TRBJ2-7; D is perhaps TRBD1 or TRBD2 (5 bases each). This CDR3 has 14 amino acids. The germline CDR1 and CDR2 sequences are SQVTM and ANQGSEA. V was clipped by 4 bases and J by 2 bases, with 15 bases between them. CDR3 in amino acids: CSVGGEGTAYEQYF. The DNA of the CDR3 is TGCAGCGTTGGGGGAGAGGGGACCGCCTACGAGCAGTACTTC.

In its sample, this clonotype was seen many times. The chain joins TRBV29-1 to TRBJ2-1, with 7 bases that match TRBD2. This CDR3 contains 14 residues. J lost 7 bases, V lost 6 bases, and 12 bases had no gene match. The germline CDR1 and CDR2 sequences are SQVTM and ANQGSEA. CDR3 sequence: CSVWTSPWLNEQFF. The CDR3 bases are TGCAGCGTCTGGACTAGTCCCTGGCTGAATGAGCAGTTCTTC.

This clonotype was counted at least ten times. This sequence joins TRBV4-2 and TRBJ2-7, with 9 bases that match TRBD1. V lost 1 base, J lost 5 bases, and 6 bases stayed unmatched. Germline CDR1 is LGHNA and CDR2 is YNFKEQ. CDR3 length: 15 residues. This chain's CDR3 is CASSQAATGGNEQYF. The CDR3 DNA sequence: TGTGCCAGCAGCCAAGCAGCAACAGGGGGCAACGAGCAGTACTTC.

This clonotype has only a few counts. The J gene is TRBJ1-1, the V gene TRBV5-1; 7 bases line up with TRBD1. CDR1 is SGHRS, CDR2 YFSETQ, per germline. V was clipped by 1 base and J by 8 bases; unmatched bases: 5. The CDR3 has 13 residues. The DNA of the CDR3 is TGCGCCAGCAGCTTGTCCGGGACAGCAGAAGCTTTCTTT. Translating gives CASSLSGTAEAFF.

This chain connects TRBV29-1 to TRBJ1-1; D possibly corresponds to TRBD1 (6 bases). The ends were cut back, 6 bases at V and 4 bases at J, with 15 bases in the middle. This CDR3 contains 13 residues. Germline V CDR1 and CDR2: SQVTM, ANQGSEA. The CDR3 DNA sequence: TGCAGCGTGCTAGCAGGGGTTCTCACTGAAGCTTTCTTT. It is translated as CSVLAGVLTEAFF.

The chain is built from TRBV27 and TRBJ2-7; 10 bases agree with TRBD1. Germline CDR1 MNHEY, CDR2 SMNVEV (reference sequence). V lost 5 bases to trimming and J lost 6 bases; unmatched junction nucleotides: 10. The CDR3 runs to 15 residues. CDR3 nucleotide sequence: TGTGCCAGCAGTCCCCGGGGGACAGGGGACAGCGAGCAGTACTTC. Protein product: CASSPRGTGDSEQYF.

The sample holds many counts of this clonotype. V gene TRBV10-3 combines with J gene TRBJ2-3; TRBD1 matches 8 bases. CDR3 length: 15 amino acids. V shed 7 bases, J shed 3 bases, and the junction held 9 bases outside the gene matches. Germline lookup yields CDR1 ENHRY and CDR2 SYGVKD. The CDR3: CAITRTGQGTDTQYF. The CDR3 nucleotides read TGTGCCATCACCCGGACAGGGCAGGGGACAGATACGCAGTATTTT.

This clonotype was seen ten or more times. The rearrangement links TRBV28 to TRBJ2-7; D not certain. Germline values: CDR1 MDHEN, CDR2 SYDVKM. V dropped 2 bases and J dropped 4 bases, with 6 bases sitting between them. This CDR3 has 12 residues. The CDR3 DNA follows: TGTGCCAGCAGTTTACGAGTATACGAGCAGTACTTC. It translates to CASSLRVYEQYF.

CDR3: CASSVVARGDTIYF. In DNA, the CDR3 is TGTGCCAGCAGCGTAGTCGCCAGGGGGGACACCATATATTTT. V usage is TRBV9 and J usage is TRBJ1-3, with 7 positions matching TRBD1. V lost 0 bases to trimming and J lost 8 bases; unmatched junction nucleotides: 5. Germline CDR1 and CDR2: SGDLS and YYNGEE. The CDR3 is 14 amino acids.

The rearrangement uses TRBV30 and TRBJ2-1, with 9 bases matching TRBD2. V shed 4 bases, J shed 5 bases, and the junction held 9 bases outside the gene matches. Germline values: CDR1 GTSNPN, CDR2 SVGIG (reference sequence). The CDR3 loop spans 15 amino acids. CDR3 DNA sequence: TGTGCCTGGACCCTTGGACTAGCGTACGACAATGAGCAGTTCTTC. It codes for CAWTLGLAYDNEQFF.

This chain uses TRBV12-5 with TRBJ2-5, with D hard to call. The CDR3 runs to 17 residues. The germline CDR1 and CDR2 sequences are LGHNT and FRNRAP. Between the trimmed V and J ends, which lost 5 bases and 2 bases, there was a span of 21 bases. The CDR3 spells CASGPGRVSTPQETQYF. CDR3 DNA: TGTGCTAGTGGTCCCGGTCGGGTTAGTACCCCACAAGAGACCCAGTACTTC.

The chain has TRBV4-2 and TRBJ1-2, with D possibly TRBD1 on 5 matching bases. Per the germline V gene, CDR1 is LGHNA and CDR2 is YNFKEQ. With 4 bases removed from V and 3 bases from J, the gap between germline ends came to 18 bases. The CDR3 has 16 amino acids. CDR3 protein: CASSPRMQGRDYGYTF. The DNA for the CDR3 is TGTGCCAGCAGCCCGCGTATGCAGGGAAGGGACTATGGCTACACCTTC.

The table lists this clonotype with a few counts. DNA of the CDR3: TGTGCCAGCAGCTCCTCGGGACTGTCCTACGAGCAGTACTTC. Translation gives CASSSSGLSYEQYF. The chain recombines TRBV6-2 or TRBV6-3 with TRBJ2-7, with TRBD2 as a possible D gene (6 bases). The CDR3 is made up of 14 amino acids. V lost 6 bases and J lost 1, with 13 bases in between. Germline V gene sequence: CDR1 MNHEY, CDR2 SVGEGT.

This clonotype was picked up many times. The CDR3 is CSARPGDAVRGLFF. Written as DNA, the CDR3 is TGCAGTGCTAGACCAGGGGACGCCGTCCGGGGGCTGTTTTTT. This rearrangement joins TRBV20-1 to TRBJ1-4; tentative D call: TRBD1 (6 bases). The V and J ends lost 2 bases and 14 bases respectively, with 21 bases between them. The V gene's germline CDR1 is DFQATT and CDR2 SNEGSKA (reference sequence). CDR3 length equals 14 residues.

Relative to its sample, this clonotype is medium-sized. The chain carries TRBV20-1 and TRBJ1-1; D is uncertain. The CDR3 extends over 11 amino acids. Germline V gene data show CDR1 as DFQATT and CDR2 as SNEGSKA (reference sequence). V was shortened by 4 bases and J by 0 bases, with 3 bases between the two germline ends. CDR3 nucleotide sequence: TGCAGTGCTACGATGAACACTGAAGCTTTCTTT. Residues: CSATMNTEAFF.

This clonotype occurred many times. The rearrangement links TRBV4-1 to TRBJ2-1, with 8 nucleotides matching TRBD2. Trimming cost V 3 bases and J 4 bases; bases outside gene matches: 11. Per germline, CDR1 MGHRA and CDR2 YSYEKL. This CDR3 contains 17 residues. The DNA for the CDR3 is TGCGCCAGCAGCCATCCTAGGACTAGCAAGAATTACAATGAGCAGTTCTTC. Amino acid sequence: CASSHPRTSKNYNEQFF.